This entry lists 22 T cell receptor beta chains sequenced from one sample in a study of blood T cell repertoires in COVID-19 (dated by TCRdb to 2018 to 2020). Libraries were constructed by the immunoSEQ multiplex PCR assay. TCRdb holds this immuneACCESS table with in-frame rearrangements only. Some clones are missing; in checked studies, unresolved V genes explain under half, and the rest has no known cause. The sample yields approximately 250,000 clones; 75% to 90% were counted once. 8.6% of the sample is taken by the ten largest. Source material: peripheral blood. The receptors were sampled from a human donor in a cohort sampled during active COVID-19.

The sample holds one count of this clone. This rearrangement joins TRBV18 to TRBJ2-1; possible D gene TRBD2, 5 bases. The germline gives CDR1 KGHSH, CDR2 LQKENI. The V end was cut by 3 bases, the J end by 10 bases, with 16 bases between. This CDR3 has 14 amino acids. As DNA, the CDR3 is TGTGCCAGCTCACCTAGGGCCCTCCCGGGGGAGCAGTTCTTC. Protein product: CASSPRALPGEQFF.

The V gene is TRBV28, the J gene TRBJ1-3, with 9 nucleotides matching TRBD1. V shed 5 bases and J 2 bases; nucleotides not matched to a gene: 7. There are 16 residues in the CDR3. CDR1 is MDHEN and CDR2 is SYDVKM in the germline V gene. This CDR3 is CASSPYRGRPGNTIYF. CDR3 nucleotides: TGTGCCAGCAGTCCATACAGGGGGCGGCCTGGAAACACCATATATTTT. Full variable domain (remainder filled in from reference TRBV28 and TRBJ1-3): DVKVTQSSRYLVKRTGEKVFLECVQDMDHENMFWYRQDPGLGLRLIYFSYDVKMKEKGDIPEGYSVSREKKERFSLILESASTNQTSMYLCASSPYRGRPGNTIYFGEGSWLTVV.

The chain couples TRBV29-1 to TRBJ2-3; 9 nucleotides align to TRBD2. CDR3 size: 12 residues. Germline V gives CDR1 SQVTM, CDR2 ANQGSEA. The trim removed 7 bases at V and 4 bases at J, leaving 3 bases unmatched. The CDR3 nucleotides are TGCAGCGCCAAGCGGGGGGCAGATACGCAGTATTTT. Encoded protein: CSAKRGADTQYF.

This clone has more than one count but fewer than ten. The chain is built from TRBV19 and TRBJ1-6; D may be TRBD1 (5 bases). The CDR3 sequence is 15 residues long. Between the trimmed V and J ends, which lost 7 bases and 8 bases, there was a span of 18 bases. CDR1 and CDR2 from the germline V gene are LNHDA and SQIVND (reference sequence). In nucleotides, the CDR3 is TGTGCCAGTACCGTTTCTTGGACGGGGGATTCACCCCTCCACTTT. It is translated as CASTVSWTGDSPLHF.

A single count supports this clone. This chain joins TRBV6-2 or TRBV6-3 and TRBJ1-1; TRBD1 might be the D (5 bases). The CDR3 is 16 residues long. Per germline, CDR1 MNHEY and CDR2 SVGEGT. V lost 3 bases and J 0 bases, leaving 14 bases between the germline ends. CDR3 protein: CASSYSRQRMNTEAFF. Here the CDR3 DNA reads TGTGCCAGCAGTTATTCTCGACAGAGGATGAACACTGAAGCTTTCTTT.

In nucleotides, the CDR3 is TGCGCCAGCAGCAACTTTCGTGCGGGAATCTACAATGAGCAGTTCTTC. The encoded protein is CASSNFRAGIYNEQFF. This chain links TRBV5-1 with TRBJ2-1, with a weak D call TRBD2 (6 bases). Germline loops: CDR1 SGHRS, CDR2 YFSETQ. V was clipped by 4 bases and J by 3 bases, with 17 bases between them. The CDR3 loop spans 16 amino acids.

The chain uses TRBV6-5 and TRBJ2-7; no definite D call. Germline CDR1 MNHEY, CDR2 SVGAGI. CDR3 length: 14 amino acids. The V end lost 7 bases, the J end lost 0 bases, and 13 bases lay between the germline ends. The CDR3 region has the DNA TGTGCCAGCAACAGAGATAGTGTCTCCTACGAGCAGTACTTC. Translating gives CASNRDSVSYEQYF.

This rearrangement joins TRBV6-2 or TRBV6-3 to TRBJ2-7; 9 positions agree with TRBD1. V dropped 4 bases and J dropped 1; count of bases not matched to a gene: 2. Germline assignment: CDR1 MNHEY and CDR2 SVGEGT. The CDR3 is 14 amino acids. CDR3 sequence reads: CASSFGQGSYEQYF. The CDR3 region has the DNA TGTGCCAGCAGTTTCGGACAGGGGTCCTACGAGCAGTACTTC.

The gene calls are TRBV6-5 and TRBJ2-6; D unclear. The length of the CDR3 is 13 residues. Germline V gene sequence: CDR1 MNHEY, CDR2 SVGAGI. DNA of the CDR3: TGTGCTTATCTGAGCCCCGGGGCCAACGTCCTGACTTTC. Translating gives CAYLSPGANVLTF.

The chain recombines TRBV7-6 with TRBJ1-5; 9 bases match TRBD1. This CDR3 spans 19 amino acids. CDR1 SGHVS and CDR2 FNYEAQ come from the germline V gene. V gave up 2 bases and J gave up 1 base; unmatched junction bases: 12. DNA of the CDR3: TGTGCCAGCAGCTTACGACCCCGGGACAGGGTTTTGAGCAATCAGCCCCAGCATTTT. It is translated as CASSLRPRDRVLSNQPQHF. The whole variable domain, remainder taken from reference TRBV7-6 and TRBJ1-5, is GAGVSQSPRYKVTKRGQDVALRCDPISGHVSLYWYRQALGQGPEFLTYFNYEAQQDKSGLPNDRFSAERPEGSISTLTIQRTEQRDSAMYRCASSLRPRDRVLSNQPQHFGDGTRLSIL.

CDR3 residues: CASSSIDGTMGYTF. For the CDR3, the DNA is TGTGCCAGCAGTTCCATTGACGGTACTATGGGCTACACCTTC. This rearrangement joins TRBV6-5 to TRBJ1-2; D uncertain. The CDR3 extends over 14 amino acids. Trimming stripped 4 bases from V and 8 bases from J, with 17 bases between. Per the germline V gene, CDR1 is MNHEY and CDR2 is SVGAGI.

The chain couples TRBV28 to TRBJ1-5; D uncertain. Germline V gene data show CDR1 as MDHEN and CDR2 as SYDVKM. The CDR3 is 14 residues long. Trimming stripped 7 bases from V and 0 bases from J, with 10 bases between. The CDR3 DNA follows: TGTGCCAGCACTTATCTCAGTAGCAATCAGCCCCAGCATTTT. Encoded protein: CASTYLSSNQPQHF.

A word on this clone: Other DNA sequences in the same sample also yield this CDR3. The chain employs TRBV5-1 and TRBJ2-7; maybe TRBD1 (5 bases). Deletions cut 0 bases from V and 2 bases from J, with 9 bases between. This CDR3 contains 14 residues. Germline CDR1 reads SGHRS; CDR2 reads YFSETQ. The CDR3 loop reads CASSLGGAAYEQYF. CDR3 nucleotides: TGCGCCAGCAGCTTGGGTGGGGCCGCCTACGAGCAGTACTTC. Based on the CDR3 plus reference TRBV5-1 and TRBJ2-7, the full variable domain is KAGVTQTPRYLIKTRGQQVTLSCSPISGHRSVSWYQQTPGQGLQFLFEYFSETQRNKGNFPGRFSGRQFSNSRSEMNVSTLELGDSALYLCASSLGGAAYEQYFGPGTRLTVT.

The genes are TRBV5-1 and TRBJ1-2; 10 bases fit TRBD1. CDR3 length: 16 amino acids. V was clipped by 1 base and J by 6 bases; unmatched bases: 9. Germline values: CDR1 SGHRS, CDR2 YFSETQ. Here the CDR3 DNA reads TGCGCCAGCAGCTTGAGGCTCGGGACAGGGGTCCATGGCTACACCTTC. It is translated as CASSLRLGTGVHGYTF. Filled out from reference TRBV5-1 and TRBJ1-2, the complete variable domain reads KAGVTQTPRYLIKTRGQQVTLSCSPISGHRSVSWYQQTPGQGLQFLFEYFSETQRNKGNFPGRFSGRQFSNSRSEMNVSTLELGDSALYLCASSLRLGTGVHGYTFGSGTRLTVV.

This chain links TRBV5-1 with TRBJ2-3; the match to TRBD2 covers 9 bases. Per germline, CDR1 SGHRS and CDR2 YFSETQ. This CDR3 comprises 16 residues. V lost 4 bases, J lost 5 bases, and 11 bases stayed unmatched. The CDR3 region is CASSPLTSGARDTQYF. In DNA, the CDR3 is TGCGCCAGCAGCCCCTTGACTAGCGGAGCAAGAGATACGCAGTATTTT.

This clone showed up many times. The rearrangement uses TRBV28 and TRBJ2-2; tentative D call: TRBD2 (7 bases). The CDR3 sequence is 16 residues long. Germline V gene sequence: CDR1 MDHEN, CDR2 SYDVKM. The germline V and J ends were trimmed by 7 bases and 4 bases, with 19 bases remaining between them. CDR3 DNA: TGTGCCAGCATAGCCTCCATCGGGGGGCGCACCGGGGAGCTGTTTTTT. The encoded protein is CASIASIGGRTGELFF.

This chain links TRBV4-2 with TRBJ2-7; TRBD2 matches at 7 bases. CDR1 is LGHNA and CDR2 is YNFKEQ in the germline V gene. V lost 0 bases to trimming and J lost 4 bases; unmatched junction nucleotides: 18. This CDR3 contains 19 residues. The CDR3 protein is CASSQDAWAGASTSYEQYF. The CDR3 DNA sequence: TGTGCCAGCAGCCAAGACGCCTGGGCGGGAGCCTCGACCTCATACGAGCAGTACTTC.

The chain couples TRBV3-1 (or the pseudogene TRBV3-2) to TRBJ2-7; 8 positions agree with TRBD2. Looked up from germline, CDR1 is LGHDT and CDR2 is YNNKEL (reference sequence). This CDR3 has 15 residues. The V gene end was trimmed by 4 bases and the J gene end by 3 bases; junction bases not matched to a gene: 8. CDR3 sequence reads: CASSRRLGTSYEQYF. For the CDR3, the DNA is TGTGCCAGCAGCCGAAGGCTCGGGACTAGCTACGAGCAGTACTTC.

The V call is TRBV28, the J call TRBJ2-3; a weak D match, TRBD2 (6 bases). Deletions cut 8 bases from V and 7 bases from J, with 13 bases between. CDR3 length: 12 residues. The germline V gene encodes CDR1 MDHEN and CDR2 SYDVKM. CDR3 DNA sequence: TGTGCCAGCTTGGGACTTCCCAATACGCAGTATTTT. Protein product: CASLGLPNTQYF.

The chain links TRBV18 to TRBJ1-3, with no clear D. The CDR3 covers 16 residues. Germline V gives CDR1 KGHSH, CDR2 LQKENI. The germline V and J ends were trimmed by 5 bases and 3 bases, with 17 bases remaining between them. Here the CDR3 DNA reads TGTGCCAGCTCAGTCCCTGGACGACGGGGTGGAAACACCATATATTTT. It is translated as CASSVPGRRGGNTIYF.

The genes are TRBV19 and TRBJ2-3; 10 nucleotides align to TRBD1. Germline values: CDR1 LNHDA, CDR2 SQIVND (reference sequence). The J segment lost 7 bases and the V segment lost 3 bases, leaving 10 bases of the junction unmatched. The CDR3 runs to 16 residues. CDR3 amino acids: CASSIPRQGASYTQYF. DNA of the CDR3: TGTGCCAGTAGTATCCCAAGACAGGGGGCATCTTATACGCAGTATTTT.

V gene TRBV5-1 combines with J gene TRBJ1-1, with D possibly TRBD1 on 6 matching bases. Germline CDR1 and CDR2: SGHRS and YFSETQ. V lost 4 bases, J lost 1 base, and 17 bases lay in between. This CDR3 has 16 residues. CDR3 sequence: CASSPSRTVANTEAFF. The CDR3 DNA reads TGCGCCAGCAGCCCAAGCCGGACAGTAGCGAACACTGAAGCTTTCTTT.